This T cell receptor beta chain was captured in a study of cytomegalovirus exposure and HLA in healthy donors. Findings of the study overall: Many donors carried some public TCRs, although rarity characterized most TCR sequences. There were 164 TCR beta chains listed as cytomegalovirus-associated. Trimming of TCR beta V- and J-genes showed a link, identified in a later analysis, to a missense DCLRE1C variant.

These donors, healthy bone marrow donors, were studied. Germline V CDR1 and CDR2: LNHDA, SQIVND (reference sequence). The CDR3 runs 14 residues. Trimming left V 7 bases short and J 5 bases short, with 15 bases between. As concerns this clone: What it recognizes is unknown.

The PCR employed 60 Vbeta primers together with 13 Jbeta primers. Sequencing used immunoSEQ multiplex PCR; TCRdb keeps in-frame clones, though not all of them. The sample table sets out 70,000 to 75,000 clones. J is TRBJ2-4 and V is TRBV19; tentatively, D is TRBD1 (6 bases). The TCR sequence derives from a female donor in good health and CMV-seropositive. Source material: PBMCs. The CDR3 here is CASKPQGKENIQYF. As DNA, the CDR3 is TGTGCCAGTAAACCACAGGGTAAAGAAAACATTCAGTACTTC.